This entry lists 13 T cell receptor beta chains sequenced from one sample in a study of blood T cell repertoires in COVID-19. Only in-frame clones appear in the TCRdb table, and some are missing; sequencing was by immunoSEQ multiplex PCR. The table has roughly 44,000 clones, roughly 89% seen once. The sequenced sample was peripheral blood. The receptors were sampled from a man older than 75 with acute or convalescent COVID-19.

V usage is TRBV29-1 and J usage is TRBJ1-2, with 7 bases fitting TRBD1. This CDR3 spans 15 amino acids. Losses at the gene ends were 3 bases for V and 5 bases for J; bases not matched to a gene: 12. Germline assignment: CDR1 SQVTM and CDR2 ANQGSEA. In DNA form, the CDR3 reads TGCAGCGTTGACCCTGGAGGGGGCGTTTCATATGGCTACACCTTC. Translation gives CSVDPGGGVSYGYTF. The full variable domain, in which reference TRBV29-1 and TRBJ1-2 provide the parts outside the CDR3, is SAVISQKPSRDICQRGTSLTIQCQVDSQVTMMFWYRQQPGQSLTLIATANQGSEATYESGFVIDKFPISRPNLTFSTLTVSNMSPEDSSIYLCSVDPGGGVSYGYTFGSGTRLTVV.

This chain joins TRBV27 and TRBJ1-1; possible D gene TRBD1, 5 bases. V was trimmed by 3 bases and J by 1 base, leaving 9 bases between them. CDR3 length: 14 residues. The germline CDR1 and CDR2 sequences are MNHEY and SMNVEV (reference sequence). CDR3: CASSFGGANTEAFF. Here the CDR3 DNA reads TGTGCCAGCAGTTTCGGGGGTGCGAACACTGAAGCTTTCTTT.

The rearrangement links TRBV7-9 to TRBJ2-3; maybe TRBD2 (6 bases). The CDR3 totals 16 residues. Trimming pared 0 bases from V and 3 bases from J, leaving 13 bases between. Per the germline V gene, CDR1 is SEHNR and CDR2 is FQNEAQ (reference sequence). Here the CDR3 reads CASSLAGGVVTDTQYF. The DNA for the CDR3 is TGTGCCAGCAGCTTAGCAGGCGGGGTGGTGACAGATACGCAGTATTTT.

This clone has a single count. This rearrangement joins TRBV7-9 to TRBJ2-3, with 8 bases that match TRBD1. V shed 2 bases and J 8 bases; nucleotides not matched to a gene: 12. CDR3 length: 16 residues. Germline V lookup: CDR1 SEHNR, CDR2 FQNEAQ (reference sequence). CDR3 residues: CASSLPRAGGEGTQYF. CDR3 coding DNA: TGTGCCAGCAGCTTACCCAGGGCAGGGGGCGAGGGTACGCAGTATTTT.

The rearrangement uses TRBV30 and TRBJ1-1; no definite D call. The CDR3 is 13 residues long. Per germline, CDR1 GTSNPN and CDR2 SVGIG (reference sequence). V shed 4 bases and J shed 3 bases, with 12 bases lying between them. CDR3 amino acids: CAWILDGYTEAFF. DNA of the CDR3: TGTGCCTGGATCCTAGACGGGTACACTGAAGCTTTCTTT.

The rearrangement links TRBV3-1 (or the pseudogene TRBV3-2) to TRBJ1-1; D remains ambiguous. The CDR3 has 11 amino acids. V was shortened by 4 bases and J by 11 bases, with 11 bases between the two germline ends. The germline V gene has CDR1 LGHDT and CDR2 YNNKEL (reference sequence). The CDR3 reads CASSPRIGAFF. The CDR3 region has the DNA TGTGCCAGCAGCCCCCGAATCGGTGCTTTCTTT.

This clone was seen only once. V usage is TRBV27 and J usage is TRBJ1-4; D is unclear. CDR3 length: 17 residues. Germline CDR1 reads MNHEY; CDR2 reads SMNVEV (reference sequence). Trimming stripped 0 bases from V and 3 bases from J, with 14 bases between. CDR3 loop: CASSLSARSAPNEKLFF. The CDR3 bases are TGTGCCAGCAGTTTATCGGCCAGGTCCGCGCCTAATGAAAAACTGTTTTTT.

V is TRBV28 and J is TRBJ1-2; 8 bases agree with TRBD1. V shed 6 bases, J shed 8 bases, and the junction held 8 bases outside the gene matches. This CDR3 comprises 13 residues. Germline CDR1 reads MDHEN; CDR2 reads SYDVKM. The CDR3 loop reads CASRPQGARGYTF. CDR3 DNA sequence: TGTGCCAGCAGACCTCAGGGGGCGCGAGGCTACACCTTC.

This chain links TRBV10-1 with TRBJ2-3; D is unclear. Germline V gene sequence: CDR1 WNHNN, CDR2 SYGVQD (reference sequence). With 4 bases removed from V and 2 bases from J, the gap between germline ends came to 10 bases. CDR3 length: 14 amino acids. The CDR3 loop reads CASSVGSITDTQYF. The CDR3 bases are TGCGCCAGCAGTGTCGGTAGCATCACAGATACGCAGTATTTT.

This chain connects TRBV28 to TRBJ2-7; 11 nucleotides align to TRBD1. V dropped 5 bases and J dropped 6; count of bases not matched to a gene: 15. Germline CDR1 is MDHEN and CDR2 is SYDVKM. The CDR3 spans 17 residues. CDR3: CASSTGTGGVILLEQYF. The CDR3 DNA is TGTGCCAGCAGTACAGGGACAGGGGGTGTAATACTCCTCGAGCAGTACTTC. Full variable domain (outside the CDR3, taken from reference TRBV28 and TRBJ2-7): DVKVTQSSRYLVKRTGEKVFLECVQDMDHENMFWYRQDPGLGLRLIYFSYDVKMKEKGDIPEGYSVSREKKERFSLILESASTNQTSMYLCASSTGTGGVILLEQYFGPGTRLTVT.

The chain recombines TRBV9 with TRBJ2-2; 8 bases are shared with TRBD1. CDR3 length equals 14 residues. J gave up 6 bases and V 4 bases, and 5 bases lay outside the gene matches. CDR1 SGDLS and CDR2 YYNGEE come from the germline V gene. The CDR3 here is CASSPLQGAGELFF. The CDR3 bases are TGTGCCAGCAGCCCTCTACAGGGGGCCGGGGAGCTGTTTTTT.

The rearrangement links TRBV5-6 to TRBJ2-7, with 9 positions matching TRBD1. CDR3 length: 15 residues. The germline V gene encodes CDR1 SGHDT and CDR2 YYEEEE. V was clipped by 1 base and J by 3 bases; unmatched bases: 5. The CDR3 bases are TGTGCCAGCAGCTTGACGGGACAGGGAAACTACGAGCAGTACTTC. It translates to CASSLTGQGNYEQYF.

The chain recombines TRBV27 with TRBJ1-4; 7 nucleotides align to TRBD1. The ends lost 2 bases at V and 3 bases at J; junction bases unmatched: 0. This CDR3 comprises 14 residues. Germline CDR1 reads MNHEY; CDR2 reads SMNVEV (reference sequence). The CDR3 region is CASSLQGANEKLFF. CDR3 in DNA: TGTGCCAGCAGTTTACAGGGGGCTAATGAAAAACTGTTTTTT.